Listed here is a single T cell receptor (beta chain). Antigen specificity is unknown. This record belongs to a study of cytomegalovirus exposure and HLA in healthy donors. Across the whole study: HLA-typed donors were the source of about 85 million unique TCRs held in an early data release. Regarding the study as a whole: Later analysis found that TCR beta chains associated with HLA were more clonally expanded than other, equally common chains.

Amplification used 60 Vbeta primers and 13 Jbeta primers. Produced via immunoSEQ multiplex PCR; TCRdb's table is partial and in-frame only. Of approximately 170,000 clones listed, around three quarters were seen once; the top ten hold roughly 1.5%. Germline V gene sequence: CDR1 DFQATT, CDR2 SNEGSKA (reference sequence). V shed 6 bases and J shed 7 bases, with 12 bases lying between them. The CDR3 length is 11 residues. The sequencing sample was made of PBMCs. This sequence was found in a man aged 40-50 years in good health and CMV-seronegative. The chain combines TRBV20-1 with TRBJ1-1; D is uncertain. CDR3: CSASSGREAFF. CDR3 coding DNA: TGCAGTGCCTCTTCTGGGCGTGAAGCTTTCTTT.